This T cell receptor (beta chain) derives from a study of T cell repertoires in cytomegalovirus infection. The study's findings and limits: HLA-C-restricted, CMV-specific TCR beta clonotypes were dominant ex vivo.

Via MiXCR, TCRdb re-called the reads, giving one row per CDR3 protein. The sample lists around 200,000 distinct CDR3 sequences, approximately 38% seen once, with approximately 59% in the top ten. About this clonotype itself: Its matching antigen is unknown.

Sample: CD8+ T cells from cultured PBMCs, taken from culture after CMV antigen stimulation. This sequence originates from a human donor in good health (CMV status not recorded). Some clones in this sample may be carry-over from other donors' samples.

The CDR3 coding sequence is TGTGCCAGCAGCTTAGATTTTGGATCCAACCAGTACTTC. Protein sequence: CASSLDFGSNQYF. This chain uses TRBV11-2 with TRBJ2-5; D not certain. The V and J ends lost 0 bases and 10 bases respectively, with 12 bases between them. This CDR3 comprises 13 residues. Germline lookup yields CDR1 SGHAT and CDR2 FQNNGV.